This T cell receptor (beta chain) was sequenced during a study of PD-1 blockade in classical Hodgkin lymphoma. Study-wide findings and caveats: The baseline diversity of complete responders showed similarity to that of newly diagnosed patients. CD4+ TCR diversity rose significantly by C4D1, and CD8+ TCR diversity did not.

Data came from immunoSEQ multiplex PCR; TCRdb stores just in-frame clones and leaves some out. The data hold about 86,000 clones, with roughly nine tenths observed a single time. No patient escaped relapse after autologous stem cell transplantation, and brentuximab vedotin exposure varied. The germline V gene has CDR1 MNHNS and CDR2 SASEGT. Trimming took off 7 bases at V and 5 bases at J, with 18 bases between the two ends. This CDR3 has 15 amino acids. As to this clone: The antigen is not known.

This sample comprised peripheral blood mononuclear cells (PBMCs), obtained before the second cycle of nivolumab. The source of this sequence is a human donor with classical Hodgkin lymphoma. The chain is built from TRBV6-1 and TRBJ1-5, with a tentative D call TRBD1 (5 bases). The CDR3 nucleotides read TGTGCCAGCACTAACGAAAAGGGACCCGATCAGCCCCAGCATTTT. It translates to CASTNEKGPDQPQHF.